This T cell receptor beta chain was recovered during a study of Ad26.COV2.S vaccination and SARS-CoV-2 variants. Germline loops: CDR1 SGHAT, CDR2 FQNNGV. The ends lost 1 base at V and 3 bases at J; junction bases unmatched: 8. This CDR3 is 17 amino acids long. Clones were sequenced by immunoSEQ multiplex PCR, and TCRdb holds only the in-frame ones, with some missing. The sample contains about 400,000 clones, about nine tenths of which appear only once. Treatment meaning: 15 to 20 received Ad26.COV2.S at low or high dose, single or two shots; 5 received placebo; per-sample allocation not given. Following the first vaccine or placebo injection, samples were taken on day 63. This Boston cohort included adults aged 18-55 years.

The receptor's source is a person between 18 and 59 years old who received the Ad26.COV2.S COVID-19 vaccine or a placebo. V is TRBV11-2 and J is TRBJ2-1, with TRBD2 matching 8 bases. The sample was peripheral blood, taken in a trial of Ad26.COV2.S vaccine versus placebo. The CDR3 region is CASSLGSGGPFYNEQFF. The CDR3 DNA sequence: TGTGCCAGCAGCTTAGGATCGGGGGGGCCGTTCTACAATGAGCAGTTCTTC.